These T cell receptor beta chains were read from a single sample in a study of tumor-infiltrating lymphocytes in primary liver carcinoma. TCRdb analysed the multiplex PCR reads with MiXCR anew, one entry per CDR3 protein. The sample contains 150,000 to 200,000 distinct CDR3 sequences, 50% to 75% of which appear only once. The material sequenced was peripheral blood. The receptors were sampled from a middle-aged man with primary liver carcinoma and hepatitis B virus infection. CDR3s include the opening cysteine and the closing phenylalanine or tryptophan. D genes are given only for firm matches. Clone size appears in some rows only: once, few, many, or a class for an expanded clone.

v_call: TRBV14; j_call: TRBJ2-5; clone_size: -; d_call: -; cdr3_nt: TGTGCCAGCAGCCACCTTGGGATAACCAGAGCGGCCCAGTACTTC; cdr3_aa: CASSHLGITRAAQYF
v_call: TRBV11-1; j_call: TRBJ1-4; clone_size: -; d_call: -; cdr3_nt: TGTGTCAGCAGCTTAGCCGCAATTAATGAAAAACTGTTTTTT; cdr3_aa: CVSSLAAINEKLFF
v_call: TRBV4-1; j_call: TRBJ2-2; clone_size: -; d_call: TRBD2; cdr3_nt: TGCGCCAGCAGCCAAGATGGGGCTAGCGGGACACGAGTGGACGCCGGGGAGCTGTTTTTT; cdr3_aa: CASSQDGASGTRVDAGELFF
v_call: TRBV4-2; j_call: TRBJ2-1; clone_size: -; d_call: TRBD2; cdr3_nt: TGTGCCAGCAGCCAAAGTGAACTAGCGGAGCCCCCCTATGAGCAGTTCTTC; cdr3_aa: CASSQSELAEPPYEQFF
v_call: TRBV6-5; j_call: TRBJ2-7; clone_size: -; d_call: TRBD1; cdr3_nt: TGTGTCAGCAGTTACGGGACAGACGAGCAGTACTTC; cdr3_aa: CVSSYGTDEQYF
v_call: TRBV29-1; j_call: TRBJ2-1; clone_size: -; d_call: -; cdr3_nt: TGCAGCGTTGGTAATAGCGTGAGAATCAGGGGCTACAATGAGCAGTTCTTC; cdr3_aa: CSVGNSVRIRGYNEQFF
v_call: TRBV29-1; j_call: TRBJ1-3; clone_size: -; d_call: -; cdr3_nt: TGCAGCGTTGAGCTCGGGCCCGGAAACACCATATATTTT; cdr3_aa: CSVELGPGNTIYF
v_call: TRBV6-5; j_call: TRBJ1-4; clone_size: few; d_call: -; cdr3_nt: TGTGCCAGCGGTACAGGGACGAGGGAAAAACTGTTTTTT; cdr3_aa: CASGTGTREKLFF
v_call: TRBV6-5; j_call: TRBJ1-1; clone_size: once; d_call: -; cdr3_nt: TGTGCCAGTTCCCCTGGGGGGGACCCTGAAGCTTTCTTT; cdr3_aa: CASSPGGDPEAFF
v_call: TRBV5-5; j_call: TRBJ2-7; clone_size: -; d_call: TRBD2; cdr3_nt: TGTGCCAGCAGCCATAGCGGGAGGCAATCCTACGAGCAGTACTTC; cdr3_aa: CASSHSGRQSYEQYF
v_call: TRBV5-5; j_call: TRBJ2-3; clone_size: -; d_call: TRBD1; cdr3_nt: TGTGCCAGCAGCTTAGAAACCGGGACAGGGGCAGATACGCAGTATTTT; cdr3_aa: CASSLETGTGADTQYF
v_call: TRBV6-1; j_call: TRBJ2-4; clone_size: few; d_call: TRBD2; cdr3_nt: TGTGCCAGCAGTGGCTACGGGGGGGTAGCCAAAAACATTCAGTACTTC; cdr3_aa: CASSGYGGVAKNIQYF
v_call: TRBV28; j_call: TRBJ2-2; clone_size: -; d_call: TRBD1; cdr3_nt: TGTGCCACTTCTTGGACAGGGAACACCGGGGAGCTGTTTTTT; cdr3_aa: CATSWTGNTGELFF
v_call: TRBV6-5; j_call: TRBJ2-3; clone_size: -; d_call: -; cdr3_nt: TGTGCCAGCAGTAACACGGGAAGCCACACAGATACGCAGTATTTT; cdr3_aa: CASSNTGSHTDTQYF
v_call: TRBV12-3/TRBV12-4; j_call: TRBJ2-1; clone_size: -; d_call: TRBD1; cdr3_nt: TGTGCCAGCAGCTCGGGACAGGGGTGGAATGAGCAGTTCTTC; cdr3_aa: CASSSGQGWNEQFF
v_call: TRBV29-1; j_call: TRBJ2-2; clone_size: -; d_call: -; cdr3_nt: TGCAGCGCAGGGGCTAGCGGAAACACCGGGGAGCTGTTTTTT; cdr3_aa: CSAGASGNTGELFF
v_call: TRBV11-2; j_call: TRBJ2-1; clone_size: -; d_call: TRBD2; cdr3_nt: TGTGCCAGCAGCTTAGATCGTTCCAGCGGGAGGGTAAATGAGCAGTTCTTC; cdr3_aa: CASSLDRSSGRVNEQFF
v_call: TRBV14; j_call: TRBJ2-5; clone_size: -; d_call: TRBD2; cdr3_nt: TGTGCCAGCAGCCGGGGACTAGCGGGCCAAGAGACCCAGTACTTC; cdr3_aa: CASSRGLAGQETQYF
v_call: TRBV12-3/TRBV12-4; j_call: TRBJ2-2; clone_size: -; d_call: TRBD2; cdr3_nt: TGTGCCAGCGGACCGGGACTAGCGGTAGGAACCGGGGAGCTGTTTTTT; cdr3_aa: CASGPGLAVGTGELFF
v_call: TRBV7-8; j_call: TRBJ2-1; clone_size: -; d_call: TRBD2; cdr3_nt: TGTGCCAGCAGCTTAGAGGCAGCGGGGGCCTACAATGAGCAGTTCTTC; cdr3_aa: CASSLEAAGAYNEQFF
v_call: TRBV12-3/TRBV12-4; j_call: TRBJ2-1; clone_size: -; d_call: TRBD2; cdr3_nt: TGTGCCAGCAGTTTACGTGGGGGACTAGCGGGAGGGGGGTTGGTCTTC; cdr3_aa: CASSLRGGLAGGGLVF
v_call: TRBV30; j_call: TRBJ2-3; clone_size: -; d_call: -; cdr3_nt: TGTGCCTGGAGGAGTGAGGGTACAGATACGCAGTATTTT; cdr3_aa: CAWRSEGTDTQYF
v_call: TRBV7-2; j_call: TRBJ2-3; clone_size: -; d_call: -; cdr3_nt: TGTGCCAGCAGCCGAACAGTCTTCGGGGGCGCGAGCACAGATACGCAGTATTTT; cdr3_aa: CASSRTVFGGASTDTQYF
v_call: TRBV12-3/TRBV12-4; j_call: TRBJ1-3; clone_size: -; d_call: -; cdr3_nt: TGTGTCAGCAACCCCACAGGCACTGGGGGCGCCATATATTTT; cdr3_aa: CVSNPTGTGGAIYF
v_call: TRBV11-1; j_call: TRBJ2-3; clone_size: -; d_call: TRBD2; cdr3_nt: TGTGCCAGCAGCCACCCAGGACTAGCCGACACGGATACGCACTATTTT; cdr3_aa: CASSHPGLADTDTHYF
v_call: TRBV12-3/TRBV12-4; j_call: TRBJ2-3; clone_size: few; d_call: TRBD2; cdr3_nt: TGTGCCAGCAGTTTATGGGCGGGAGGGGGCACAGATACGCAGTATTTT; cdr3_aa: CASSLWAGGGTDTQYF
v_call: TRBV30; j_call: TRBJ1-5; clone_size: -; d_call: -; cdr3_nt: TGTGCCTGGAGTAGGGCAGGGTATGTTCAGCCCCAGCATTTT; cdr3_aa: CAWSRAGYVQPQHF
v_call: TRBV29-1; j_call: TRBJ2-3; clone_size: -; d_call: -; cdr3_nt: TGCAGCTTTCGTGGGACGGCTCTCACAGATACGCAGTATTTT; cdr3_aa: CSFRGTALTDTQYF
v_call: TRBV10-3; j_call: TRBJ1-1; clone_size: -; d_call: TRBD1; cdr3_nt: TGTGCCATCAGTGGGGGAACAGGGGGCTTGAACACTGAAGCTTTCTTT; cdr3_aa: CAISGGTGGLNTEAFF
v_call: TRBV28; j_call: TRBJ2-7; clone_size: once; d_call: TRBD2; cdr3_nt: TGTGCCAGCAGCTCGCCCTGGGCGGGACGGGAGGACGAGCAGTACTTC; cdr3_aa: CASSSPWAGREDEQYF
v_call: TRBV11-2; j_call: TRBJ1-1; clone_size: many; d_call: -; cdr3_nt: TGTGCCAGCAGCCATCCGAACACTGAAGCTTTCTTT; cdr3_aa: CASSHPNTEAFF
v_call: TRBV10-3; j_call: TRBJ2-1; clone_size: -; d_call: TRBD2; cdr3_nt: TGTGCCATCAGTGGCTCTAGCGGGGGCCACTACAATGAGCAGTTCTTC; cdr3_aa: CAISGSSGGHYNEQFF
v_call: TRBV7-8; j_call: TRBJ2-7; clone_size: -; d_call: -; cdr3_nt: TGTGCCAGCAGCTTAGAGGGTGCTAGTTCCTACGAGCAGTACTTC; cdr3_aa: CASSLEGASSYEQYF